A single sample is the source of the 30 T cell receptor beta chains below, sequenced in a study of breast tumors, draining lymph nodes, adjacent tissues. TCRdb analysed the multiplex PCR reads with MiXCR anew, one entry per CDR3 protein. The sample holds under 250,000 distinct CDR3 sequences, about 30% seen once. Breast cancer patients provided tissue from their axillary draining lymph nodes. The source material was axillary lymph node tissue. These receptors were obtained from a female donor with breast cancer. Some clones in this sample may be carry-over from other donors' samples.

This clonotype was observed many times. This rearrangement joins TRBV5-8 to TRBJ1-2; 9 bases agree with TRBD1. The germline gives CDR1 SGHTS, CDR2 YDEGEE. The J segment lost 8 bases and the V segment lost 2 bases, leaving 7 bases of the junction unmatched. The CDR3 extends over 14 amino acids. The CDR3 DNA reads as TGTGCCAGCAGCTTTGGGACAGGGCGACGGGGCTACACCTTC. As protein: CASSFGTGRRGYTF.

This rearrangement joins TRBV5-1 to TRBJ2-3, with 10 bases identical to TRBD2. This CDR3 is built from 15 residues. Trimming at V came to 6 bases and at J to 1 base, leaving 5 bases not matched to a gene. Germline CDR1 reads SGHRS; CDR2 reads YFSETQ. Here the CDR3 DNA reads TGCGCCAGCAAACTAGCGGGAAGGGGCACAGATACGCAGTATTTT. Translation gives CASKLAGRGTDTQYF.

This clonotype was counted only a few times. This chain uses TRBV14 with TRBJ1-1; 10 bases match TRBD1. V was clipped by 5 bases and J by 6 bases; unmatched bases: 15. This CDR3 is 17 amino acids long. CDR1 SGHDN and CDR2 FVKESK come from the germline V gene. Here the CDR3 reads CASSAWGQGIRQAEAFF. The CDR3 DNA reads TGTGCCAGCAGCGCCTGGGGACAGGGGATTCGGCAGGCTGAAGCTTTCTTT. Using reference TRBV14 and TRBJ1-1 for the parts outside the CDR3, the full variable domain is EAGVTQFPSHSVIEKGQTVTLRCDPISGHDNLYWYRRVMGKEIKFLLHFVKESKQDESGMPNNRFLAERTGGTYSTLKVQPAELEDSGVYFCASSAWGQGIRQAEAFFGQGTRLTVV.

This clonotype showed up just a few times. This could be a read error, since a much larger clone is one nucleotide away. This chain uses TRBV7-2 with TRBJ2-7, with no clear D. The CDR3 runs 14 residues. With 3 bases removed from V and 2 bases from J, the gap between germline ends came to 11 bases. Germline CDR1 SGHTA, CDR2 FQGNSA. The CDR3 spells CASSLAQSPYEQYF. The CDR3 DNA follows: TGTGCCAGCAGCTTGGCTCAAAGCCCCTACGAGCAGTACTTC.

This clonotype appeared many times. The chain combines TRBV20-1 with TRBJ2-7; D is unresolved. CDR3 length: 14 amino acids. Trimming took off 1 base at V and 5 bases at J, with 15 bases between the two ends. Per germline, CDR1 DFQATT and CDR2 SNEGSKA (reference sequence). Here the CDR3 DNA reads TGCAGTGCTAGAGCTGCCAGCATCCGAAACGAGCAGTACTTC. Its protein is CSARAASIRNEQYF.

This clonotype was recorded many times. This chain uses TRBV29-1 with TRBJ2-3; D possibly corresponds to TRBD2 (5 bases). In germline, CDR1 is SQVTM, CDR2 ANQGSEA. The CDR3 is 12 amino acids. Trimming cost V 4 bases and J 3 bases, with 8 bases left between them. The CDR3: CSVVSGTDTQYF. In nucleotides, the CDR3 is TGCAGCGTTGTGTCGGGAACAGATACGCAGTATTTT.

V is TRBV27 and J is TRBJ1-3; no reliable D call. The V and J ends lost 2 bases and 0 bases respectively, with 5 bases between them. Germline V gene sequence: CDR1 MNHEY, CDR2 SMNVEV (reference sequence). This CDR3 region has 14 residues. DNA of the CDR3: TGTGCCAGCAGTTTAAGGCACTCTGGAAACACCATATATTTT. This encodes CASSLRHSGNTIYF.

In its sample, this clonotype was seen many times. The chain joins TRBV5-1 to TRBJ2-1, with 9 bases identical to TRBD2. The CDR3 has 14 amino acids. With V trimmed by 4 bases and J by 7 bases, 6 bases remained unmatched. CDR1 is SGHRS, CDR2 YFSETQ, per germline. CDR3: CASSTVAGENEQFF. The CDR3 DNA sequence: TGCGCCAGCAGCACCGTAGCGGGAGAGAATGAGCAGTTCTTC.

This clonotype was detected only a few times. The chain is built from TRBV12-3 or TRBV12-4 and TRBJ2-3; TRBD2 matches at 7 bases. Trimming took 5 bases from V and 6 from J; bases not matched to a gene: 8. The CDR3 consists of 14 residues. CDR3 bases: TGTGCCAGCAGTAACAGCGGGGAGGGGGATACGCAGTATTTT. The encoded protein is CASSNSGEGDTQYF.

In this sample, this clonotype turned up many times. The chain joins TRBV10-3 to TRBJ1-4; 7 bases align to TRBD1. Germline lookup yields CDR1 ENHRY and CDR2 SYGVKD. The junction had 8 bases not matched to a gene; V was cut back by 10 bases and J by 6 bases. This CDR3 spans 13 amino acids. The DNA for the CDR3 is TGTGCCACGGACAGGCAGTCGGATGAAAAACTGTTTTTT. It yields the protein CATDRQSDEKLFF.

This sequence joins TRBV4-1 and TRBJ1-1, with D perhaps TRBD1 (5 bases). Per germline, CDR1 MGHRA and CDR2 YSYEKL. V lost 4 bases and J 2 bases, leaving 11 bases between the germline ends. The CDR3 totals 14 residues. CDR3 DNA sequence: TGCGCCAGCAGCCCGACAGACACAAACACTGAAGCTTTCTTT. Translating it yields CASSPTDTNTEAFF.

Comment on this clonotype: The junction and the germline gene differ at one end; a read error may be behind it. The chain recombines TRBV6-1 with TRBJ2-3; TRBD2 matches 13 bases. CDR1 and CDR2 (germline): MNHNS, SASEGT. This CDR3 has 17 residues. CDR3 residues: CACSAPGLAGYTDTQYF. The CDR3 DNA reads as TGTGCCTGCAGTGCTCCGGGACTAGCGGGATACACAGATACGCAGTATTTT.

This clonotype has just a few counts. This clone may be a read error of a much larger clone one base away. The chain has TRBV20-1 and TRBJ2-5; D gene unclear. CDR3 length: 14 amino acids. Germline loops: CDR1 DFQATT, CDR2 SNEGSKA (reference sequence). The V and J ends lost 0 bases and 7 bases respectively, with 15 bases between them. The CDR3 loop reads CSARDPSRRATQYF. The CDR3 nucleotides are TGCAGTGCTAGAGATCCTTCTAGACGAGCGACCCAGTACTTC.

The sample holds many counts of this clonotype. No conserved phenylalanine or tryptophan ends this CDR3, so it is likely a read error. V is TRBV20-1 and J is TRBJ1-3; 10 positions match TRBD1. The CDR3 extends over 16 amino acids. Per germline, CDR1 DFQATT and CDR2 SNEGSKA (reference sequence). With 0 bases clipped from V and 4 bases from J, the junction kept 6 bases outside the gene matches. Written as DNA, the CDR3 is TGCAGTGCTAGAGATCGCGGGACAGGGGTCGGAAACACCATATATCTT. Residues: CSARDRGTGVGNTIYL.

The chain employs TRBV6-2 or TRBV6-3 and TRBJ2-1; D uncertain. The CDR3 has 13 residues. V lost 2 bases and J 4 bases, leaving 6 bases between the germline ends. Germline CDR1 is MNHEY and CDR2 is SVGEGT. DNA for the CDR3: TGTGCCAGCAGTTACAAGGGTTACAATGAGCAGTTCTTC. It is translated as CASSYKGYNEQFF.

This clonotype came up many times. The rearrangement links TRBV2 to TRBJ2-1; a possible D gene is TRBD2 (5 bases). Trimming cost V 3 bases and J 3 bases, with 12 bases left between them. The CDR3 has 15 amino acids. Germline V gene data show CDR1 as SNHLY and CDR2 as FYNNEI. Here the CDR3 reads CASSDLELVYNEQFF. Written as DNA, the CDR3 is TGTGCCAGCAGTGATTTAGAACTAGTCTACAATGAGCAGTTCTTC.

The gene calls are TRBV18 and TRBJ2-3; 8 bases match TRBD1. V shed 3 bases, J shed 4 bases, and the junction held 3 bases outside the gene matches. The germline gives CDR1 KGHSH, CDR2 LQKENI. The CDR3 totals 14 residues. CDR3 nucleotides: TGTGCCAGCTCACCTTCAGGGGGCGCAGATACGCAGTATTTT. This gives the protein CASSPSGGADTQYF.

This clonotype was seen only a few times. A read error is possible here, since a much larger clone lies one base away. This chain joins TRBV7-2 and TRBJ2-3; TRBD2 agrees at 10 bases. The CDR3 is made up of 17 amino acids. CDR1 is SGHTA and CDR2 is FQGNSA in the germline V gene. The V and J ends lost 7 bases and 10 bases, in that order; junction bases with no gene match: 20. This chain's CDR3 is CASNTFGLAGEGDPQYF. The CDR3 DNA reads TGTGCCAGCAACACCTTTGGGCTAGCGGGAGAGGGGGATCCGCAGTATTTT.

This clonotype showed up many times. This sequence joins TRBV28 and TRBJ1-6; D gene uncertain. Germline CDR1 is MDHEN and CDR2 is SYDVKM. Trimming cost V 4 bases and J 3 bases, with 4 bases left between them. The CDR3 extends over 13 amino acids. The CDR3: CASSSGYNSPLHF. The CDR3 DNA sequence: TGTGCCAGCAGTTCGGGCTATAATTCACCCCTCCACTTT.

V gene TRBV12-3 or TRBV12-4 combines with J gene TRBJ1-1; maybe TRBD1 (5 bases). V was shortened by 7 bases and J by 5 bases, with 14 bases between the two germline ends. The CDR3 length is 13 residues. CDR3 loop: CASIRQGGTEAFF. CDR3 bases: TGTGCCAGCATACGGCAGGGAGGAACTGAAGCTTTCTTT.

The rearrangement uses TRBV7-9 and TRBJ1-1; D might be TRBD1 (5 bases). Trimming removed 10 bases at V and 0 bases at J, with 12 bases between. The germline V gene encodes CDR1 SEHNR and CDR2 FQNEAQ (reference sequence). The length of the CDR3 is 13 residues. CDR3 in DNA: TGTGCCACCACGGGGGGGGTGAACACTGAAGCTTTCTTT. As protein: CATTGGVNTEAFF.

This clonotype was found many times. CDR3 nucleotides: TGTGCCAGCAGCGGCGCAGGGGGTAAGTACGAGCAGTACTTC. Encoded protein: CASSGAGGKYEQYF. This sequence joins TRBV5-6 and TRBJ2-7; 7 nucleotides align to TRBD1. Germline trimming cut 4 bases from V and 4 bases from J; bases unmatched to any gene: 8. The V gene's germline CDR1 is SGHDT and CDR2 YYEEEE. The CDR3 runs 14 residues.

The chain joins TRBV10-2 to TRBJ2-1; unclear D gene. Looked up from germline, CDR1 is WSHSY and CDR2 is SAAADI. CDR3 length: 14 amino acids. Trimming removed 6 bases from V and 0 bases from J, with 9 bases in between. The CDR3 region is CASSLVASYNEQFF. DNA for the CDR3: TGCGCCAGCAGCTTGGTTGCCTCCTACAATGAGCAGTTCTTC.

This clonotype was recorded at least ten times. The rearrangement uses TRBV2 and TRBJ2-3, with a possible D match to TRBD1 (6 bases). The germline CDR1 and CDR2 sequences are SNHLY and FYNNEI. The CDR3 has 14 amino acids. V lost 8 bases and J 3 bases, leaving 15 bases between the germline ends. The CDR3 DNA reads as TGTGCCAGCCAGGGCACAGGGACAACAGATACGCAGTATTTT. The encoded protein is CASQGTGTTDTQYF.

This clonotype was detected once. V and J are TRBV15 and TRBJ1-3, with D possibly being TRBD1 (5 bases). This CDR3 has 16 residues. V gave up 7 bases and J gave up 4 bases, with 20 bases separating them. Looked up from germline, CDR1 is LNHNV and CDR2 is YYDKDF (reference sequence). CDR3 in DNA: TGTGCCACCACCCCCGGTGGTCAGGGACGAGGAAACACCATATATTTT. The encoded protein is CATTPGGQGRGNTIYF.

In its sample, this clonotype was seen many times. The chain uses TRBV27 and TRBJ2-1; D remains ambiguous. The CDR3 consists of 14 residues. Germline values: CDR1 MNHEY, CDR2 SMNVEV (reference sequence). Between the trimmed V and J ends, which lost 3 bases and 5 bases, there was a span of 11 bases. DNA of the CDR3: TGTGCCAGCAGTTTCTTCCTTACGAACAATGAGCAGTTCTTC. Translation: CASSFFLTNNEQFF.

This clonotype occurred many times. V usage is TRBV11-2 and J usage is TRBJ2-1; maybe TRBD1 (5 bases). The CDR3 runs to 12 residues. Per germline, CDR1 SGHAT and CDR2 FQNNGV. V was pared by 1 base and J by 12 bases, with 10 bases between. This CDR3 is CASSLAVRGQFF. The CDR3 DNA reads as TGTGCCAGCAGCTTAGCTGTTAGGGGGCAGTTCTTC.

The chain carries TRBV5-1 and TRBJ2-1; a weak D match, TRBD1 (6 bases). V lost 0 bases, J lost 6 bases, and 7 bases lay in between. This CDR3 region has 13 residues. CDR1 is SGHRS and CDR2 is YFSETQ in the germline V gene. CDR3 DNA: TGCGCCAGCAGCTTGGACAGGGCCAATGAGCAGTTCTTC. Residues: CASSLDRANEQFF. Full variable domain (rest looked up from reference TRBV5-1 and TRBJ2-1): KAGVTQTPRYLIKTRGQQVTLSCSPISGHRSVSWYQQTPGQGLQFLFEYFSETQRNKGNFPGRFSGRQFSNSRSEMNVSTLELGDSALYLCASSLDRANEQFFGPGTRLTVL.

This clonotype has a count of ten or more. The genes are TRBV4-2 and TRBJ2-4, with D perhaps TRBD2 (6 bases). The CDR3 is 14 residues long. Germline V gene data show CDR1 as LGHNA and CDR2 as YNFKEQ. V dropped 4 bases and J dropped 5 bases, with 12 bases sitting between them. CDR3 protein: CASSPFGGENIQYF. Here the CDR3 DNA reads TGTGCCAGCAGCCCCTTCGGGGGAGAAAACATTCAGTACTTC.

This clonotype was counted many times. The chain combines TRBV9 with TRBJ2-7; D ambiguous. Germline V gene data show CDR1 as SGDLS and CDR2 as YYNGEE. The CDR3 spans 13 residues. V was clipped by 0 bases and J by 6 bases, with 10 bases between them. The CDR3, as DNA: TGTGCCAGCAGCGTAGCGTTTGGCGGCGAGCAGTACTTC. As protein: CASSVAFGGEQYF.